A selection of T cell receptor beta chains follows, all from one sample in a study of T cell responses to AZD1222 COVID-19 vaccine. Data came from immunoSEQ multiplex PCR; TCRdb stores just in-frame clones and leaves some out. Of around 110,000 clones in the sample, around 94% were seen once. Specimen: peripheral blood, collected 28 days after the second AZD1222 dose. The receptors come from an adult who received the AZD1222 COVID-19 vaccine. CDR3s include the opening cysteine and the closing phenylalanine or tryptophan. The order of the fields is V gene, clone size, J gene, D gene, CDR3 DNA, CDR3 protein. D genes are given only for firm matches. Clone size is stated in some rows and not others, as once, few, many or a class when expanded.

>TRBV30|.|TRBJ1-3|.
TGTGCCTGGAGAGTCGCAGGCTCTGGAAACACCATATATTTT
CAWRVAGSGNTIYF
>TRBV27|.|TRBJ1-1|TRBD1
TGTGCCAGCAGTGCAAACAGGGGGGTATATGAAGCTTTCTTT
CASSANRGVYEAFF
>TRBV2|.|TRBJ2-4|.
TGTGCCAGCAGTGTAAACATTCAGTACTTC
CASSVNIQYF
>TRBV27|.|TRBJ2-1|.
TGTGCCAGCAGTTTATATGGGGGTTCCTACAATGAGCAGTTCTTC
CASSLYGGSYNEQFF
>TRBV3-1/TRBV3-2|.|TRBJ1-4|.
TGTGCCAGCAGTTGGGGGATAGGGGAAAAACTGTTTTTT
CASSWGIGEKLFF
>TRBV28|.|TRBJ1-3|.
TGTGCCAGCAGTGCCAATCATCTGAAGACGGAAAACACCATATATTTT
CASSANHLKTENTIYF
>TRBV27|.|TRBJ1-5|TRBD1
TGTGCCAGCAGTCCCCGGGACAGGGGAAATCAGCCCCAGCATTTT
CASSPRDRGNQPQHF
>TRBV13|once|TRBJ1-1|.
TGTGCCAGCAGCTTAGGCGTGAGCGCGAACACTGAAGCTTTCTTT
CASSLGVSANTEAFF
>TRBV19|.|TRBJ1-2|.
TGTGCCAGTAGTATAGAGGGTGGCTATGGCTACACCTTC
CASSIEGGYGYTF
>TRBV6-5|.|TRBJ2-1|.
TGTGTCCTAGGGGTAGCCTACAATGAGCAGTTCTTC
CVLGVAYNEQFF
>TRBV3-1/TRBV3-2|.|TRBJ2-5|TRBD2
TGTGCCAGCAGCCAATTAACTAGCGGGATAAAGACCCAGTACTTC
CASSQLTSGIKTQYF
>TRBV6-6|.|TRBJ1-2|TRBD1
TGTGCCAGCGGGGACAGGCTGGCTGGCTACACCTTC
CASGDRLAGYTF
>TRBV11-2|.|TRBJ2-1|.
TGTGCCAGCAGCTTAGCTCAGGGAAAGGGGCTCAATGAGCAGTTCTTC
CASSLAQGKGLNEQFF
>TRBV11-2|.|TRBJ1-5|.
TGTGCCAGCAGTTATGAACCGAATCAGCCCCAGCATTTT
CASSYEPNQPQHF
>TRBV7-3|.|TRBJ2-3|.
TGTGCCAGCAGCTCTCCGGGACTAGATACGCAGTATTTT
CASSSPGLDTQYF
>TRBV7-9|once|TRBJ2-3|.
TGTGCCAGCAAAGCGGATACGCAGTATTTT
CASKADTQYF
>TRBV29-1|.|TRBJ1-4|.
TGCAGCGCCATTCCCGGGAACGATGCAACAAATGAAAAACTGTTTTTT
CSAIPGNDATNEKLFF
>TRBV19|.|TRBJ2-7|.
TGTGCCACCAACAGGGACTCATCCTACGAGCAGTACTTC
CATNRDSSYEQYF
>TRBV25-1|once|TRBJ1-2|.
TGTGCCAGCAGTGAATTATCGGGGGTTGGCTACACCTTC
CASSELSGVGYTF
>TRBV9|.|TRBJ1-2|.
TGTGCCAGCAGCGGAGCCCCCGGTGATGGCTACACCTTC
CASSGAPGDGYTF
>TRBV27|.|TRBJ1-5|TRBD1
TGTGCCAGCAGCCGGGGGCCCGACAGGGGAGGGGATCAGCCCCAGCATTTT
CASSRGPDRGGDQPQHF
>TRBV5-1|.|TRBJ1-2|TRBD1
TGCGCCAGCAGCCAGAGGACAGGGCCGAAAAATGGCTACACCTTC
CASSQRTGPKNGYTF
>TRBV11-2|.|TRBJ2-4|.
TGTGCCAGCAGCTTATGGGGCGGGTTAACCAAAAACATTCAGTACTTC
CASSLWGGLTKNIQYF
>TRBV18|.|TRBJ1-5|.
TGTGCCAGCTCACCTTTGGGGGATAGCAATCAGCCCCAGCATTTT
CASSPLGDSNQPQHF
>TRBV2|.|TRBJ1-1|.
TGTGCCAGCAGTGATAGGAGGGAAGCTTTCTTT
CASSDRREAFF
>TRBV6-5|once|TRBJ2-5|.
TGTGCCAGCACCGCGTACTACAGGGAGAAGGAGACCCAGTACTTC
CASTAYYREKETQYF
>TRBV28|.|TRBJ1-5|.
TGTGCCAGCAGTGAGGGGTTGGTCAGCAATCAGCCCCAGCATTTT
CASSEGLVSNQPQHF
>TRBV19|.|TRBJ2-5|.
TGTGCCAGTAAAAAGGAGGCCTACCAAGAGACCCAGTACTTC
CASKKEAYQETQYF
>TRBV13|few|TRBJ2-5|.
TGTGCCAGCAGCTTACCGATGGAGACCCAGTACTTC
CASSLPMETQYF
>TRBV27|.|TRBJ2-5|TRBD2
TGTGCCAGCAGTCACCTAGCGGGAGGGGAAGAGACCCAGTACTTC
CASSHLAGGEETQYF
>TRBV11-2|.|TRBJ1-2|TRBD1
TGTGCCAGCAGCTTGGACAGGGGGCTTGGCTACACCTTC
CASSLDRGLGYTF
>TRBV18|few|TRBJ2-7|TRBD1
TGTGCCAGCTCGCCGGACAGGGTTCAGGACGAGCAGTACTTC
CASSPDRVQDEQYF
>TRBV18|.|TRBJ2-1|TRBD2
TGTGCCAGCTCCATGCGGGAGGGAAACAATGAGCAGTTCTTC
CASSMREGNNEQFF
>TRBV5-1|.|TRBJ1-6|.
TGCGCCAGCAGCTTGGACCACGGACTCTTTAATTCACCCCTCCACTTT
CASSLDHGLFNSPLHF
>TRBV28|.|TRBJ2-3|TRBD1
TGTGCCAGCAGTCTCTCTCCGACAGGGCTTTACACAGATACGCAGTATTTT
CASSLSPTGLYTDTQYF
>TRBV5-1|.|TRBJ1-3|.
TGCGCCAGCAGCTCGGGACAAATTGGAAACACCATATATTTT
CASSSGQIGNTIYF
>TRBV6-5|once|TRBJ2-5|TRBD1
TGTGCCAGCAGTTACGAGGGACAGGGGGCCGAGACCCAGTACTTC
CASSYEGQGAETQYF
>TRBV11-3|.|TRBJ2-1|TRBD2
TGTGCCAGCAGCTTAGATAGTTGGGCTAGCGGGAGGCTCCTAGCCCCTGAGCAGTTCTTC
CASSLDSWASGRLLAPEQFF
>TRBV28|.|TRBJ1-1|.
TGTGCCACCCACCCAAAGCGCAGGTACACTGAAGCTTTCTTT
CATHPKRRYTEAFF
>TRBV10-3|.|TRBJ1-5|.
TGTGCCATCAGTGACCCACAACGAGGGGATCAGCCCCAGCATTTT
CAISDPQRGDQPQHF
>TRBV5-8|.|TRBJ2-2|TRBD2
TGTGCCAGCAGCCTGACTAGCGGGAGAGTCGGGGAGCTGTTTTTT
CASSLTSGRVGELFF
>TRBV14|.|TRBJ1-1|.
TGTGCCAGCAGCCGGGGAGGGAACACTGAAGCTTTCTTT
CASSRGGNTEAFF
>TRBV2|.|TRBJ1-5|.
TGTGCCAGCAACCAGGGGAATCAGCCCCAGCATTTT
CASNQGNQPQHF
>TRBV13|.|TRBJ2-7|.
TGTGCCAGCAGCTTTTCAGGTTCCCCCCCCTACGAGCAGTACTTC
CASSFSGSPPYEQYF